The clone carrying this T cell receptor (beta chain) was detected only a few times. The junction and the germline gene differ at one end; a read error may be behind it. The sample belongs to a study of blood T cell repertoires in COVID-19. Per germline, CDR1 SNHLY and CDR2 FYNNEI. The CDR3 runs to 15 residues. Clinical history as reported by participants underpinned cohort assignment. Only in-frame clones appear in the TCRdb table, and some are missing; sequencing was by immunoSEQ multiplex PCR. The table has 100,000 to 150,000 clones, 84% seen once; the top ten hold roughly 3.5%. This TCR derives from a woman aged 25 to 39 who had recovered from COVID-19. V and J are TRBV2 and TRBJ2-2; 9 bases agree with TRBD2. The sequenced sample consisted of PBMCs or T cells enriched from blood (not recorded which). The CDR3 spells CASREGGREAGELFF. CDR3 in DNA: TGTGCCAGCAGAGAAGGCGGGAGGGAGGCCGGGGAGCTGTTTTTT. Filled out from reference TRBV2 and TRBJ2-2, the complete variable domain reads EPEVTQTPSHQVTQMGQEVILRCVPISNHLYFYWYRQILGQKVEFLVSFYNNEISEKSEIFDDQFSVERPDGSNFTLKIRSTKLEDSAMYFCASREGGREAGELFFGEGSRLTVL.